Listed below are T cell receptor beta chains from one sample, sequenced in a study of blood T cell repertoires in COVID-19. TCRdb's table, derived via immunoSEQ multiplex PCR, lists solely in-frame clones and lacks some. The repertoire consists of over 85,000 clones, with over 85% occurring once and the leading ten covering 4% to 5%. The specimen was peripheral blood. Every receptor here comes from a human donor with COVID-19, enrolled during active disease. The donor label of this sample is uncertain. The CDR3 runs from the conserved cysteine through the conserved F or W. D genes are given only for firm matches. Expanded clones get a size class; other rows say once, few or many, or leave the size out.

V	D	length	J	size	DNA	CDR3
TRBV11-2	.	15	TRBJ2-7	.	TGTGCCAGCAGCTTAGGGCCAGATGCCTCCTACGAGCAGTACTTC	CASSLGPDASYEQYF
TRBV19	.	14	TRBJ1-5	.	TGTGCCAGTAGGTCAGGGGATGGTTATCAGCCCCAGCATTTT	CASRSGDGYQPQHF
TRBV4-2	TRBD2	16	TRBJ2-3	.	TGTGCCAGCAGCCAGGAGCGGGGGGGCCTCCCAGATACGCAGTATTTT	CASSQERGGLPDTQYF
TRBV6-5	TRBD1	14	TRBJ1-1	.	TGTGCCAGCATAAAGGGACAGGGGAACACTGAAGCTTTCTTT	CASIKGQGNTEAFF
TRBV28	.	12	TRBJ1-4	.	TGTGCCAGCAAAGTCACGAGTGGAAAACTGTTTTTT	CASKVTSGKLFF
TRBV13	.	14	TRBJ2-1	once	TGTGCCAGCAGCTCCCCGGGGACTTTGGGTGAGCAGTTCTTC	CASSSPGTLGEQFF
TRBV5-1	.	13	TRBJ1-1	.	TGCGCCAGCAGCCCTGGACAGAACACTGAAGCTTTCTTT	CASSPGQNTEAFF
TRBV19	.	16	TRBJ2-5	.	TGTGCCAGTAGTATTGAGACAGGCTTGGGGGAGGAGACCCAGTACTTC	CASSIETGLGEETQYF
TRBV6-5	TRBD2	13	TRBJ2-7	.	TGTGCCAGCAGAGACTTAGCGGGATACGAGCAGTACTTC	CASRDLAGYEQYF
TRBV28	.	11	TRBJ1-2	.	TGTGCCAGCAGTACGAGGGAATATCACACCTTC	CASSTREYHTF
TRBV27	TRBD2	16	TRBJ2-1	.	TGTGCCAGCAGTCCAGGGCGGGGGGTCTCCTACAATGAGCAGTTCTTC	CASSPGRGVSYNEQFF
TRBV2	.	14	TRBJ2-5	.	TGTGCCAGCAGCCAAGAGGGGGGGACTGAGACCCAGTACTTC	CASSQEGGTETQYF
TRBV6-5	.	15	TRBJ1-5	.	TGTGCCAGCAGTCCTTTAGGGGGAAGCAATCAGCCCCAGCATTTT	CASSPLGGSNQPQHF
TRBV5-1	.	16	TRBJ1-1	.	TGCGCCAGCAGCTTGAGATCCAGCGCGGTGAACACTGAAGCTTTCTTT	CASSLRSSAVNTEAFF
TRBV5-1	TRBD1	13	TRBJ1-1	.	TGCGCCAGCAGCATGACAGGGAATACTGAAGCTTTCTTT	CASSMTGNTEAFF
TRBV4-1	.	16	TRBJ1-1	.	TGCGCCAGCAGCCAACGGAGGGGAAGAGAGGACACTGAAGCTTTCTTT	CASSQRRGREDTEAFF
TRBV9	TRBD1	14	TRBJ1-6	.	TGTGCCAGCAGCCCCGGGACAGGGTATTCACCCCTCCACTTT	CASSPGTGYSPLHF